A single sample gave rise to the 14 T cell receptor beta chains below, sequenced in a study of TIL therapy for anti-PD-1-resistant metastatic lung cancer. Documented time point: pre-treatment sample, taken before nivolumab and TIL therapy. Sequencing used immunoSEQ v3. Profiling relied on immunoSEQ multiplex PCR, and the TCRdb table lists in-frame clones only, not all of them. The sample includes under 70,000 clones, 73% seen only once; the top ten take 1.8%. This sample comprised blood, obtained at baseline. Receptors originate from a person aged 30 to 80 with non-small cell lung cancer.

The chain carries TRBV2 and TRBJ2-5; 9 positions agree with TRBD1. V was clipped by 8 bases and J by 2 bases; unmatched bases: 3. The germline V gene encodes CDR1 SNHLY and CDR2 FYNNEI. There are 13 residues in the CDR3. The CDR3 nucleotides are TGTGCCAGCCTAGACAGGGGGCAAGAGACCCAGTACTTC. Translated, it gives CASLDRGQETQYF.

The chain carries TRBV27 and TRBJ2-3; 8 nucleotides agree with TRBD2. CDR3 length: 17 amino acids. Germline lookup yields CDR1 MNHEY and CDR2 SMNVEV (reference sequence). Trimming cost V 10 bases and J 2 bases; bases outside gene matches: 17. CDR3 sequence: CATQLNPAGGYTDTQYF. Written as DNA, the CDR3 is TGTGCCACGCAGCTCAACCCGGCGGGGGGTTACACAGATACGCAGTATTTT.

The chain recombines TRBV5-1 with TRBJ2-1, with D hard to call. The CDR3 is made up of 13 amino acids. V lost 0 bases and J lost 5, with 6 bases in between. Germline lookup yields CDR1 SGHRS and CDR2 YFSETQ. The CDR3: CASSLVPDNEQFF. In nucleotides, the CDR3 is TGCGCCAGCAGCTTGGTTCCAGACAATGAGCAGTTCTTC.

The chain couples TRBV9 to TRBJ2-5; possibly TRBD1 for D (6 bases). CDR3 length: 16 residues. CDR1 is SGDLS and CDR2 is YYNGEE in the germline V gene. V shed 4 bases and J shed 0 bases, with 16 bases lying between them. The CDR3 spells CASSRWGRGNQETQYF. The CDR3 DNA sequence: TGTGCCAGCAGCCGATGGGGCAGGGGAAACCAAGAGACCCAGTACTTC.

The V and J genes are TRBV5-4 and TRBJ2-3; 7 nucleotides line up with TRBD1. With 4 bases clipped from V and 0 bases from J, the junction kept 2 bases outside the gene matches. The CDR3 is 14 residues long. Per the germline V gene, CDR1 is SGHNT and CDR2 is YYREEE (reference sequence). The CDR3: CASSMGQSTDTQYF. The CDR3 DNA reads TGTGCCAGCAGCATGGGACAGAGCACAGATACGCAGTATTTT.

The chain joins TRBV28 to TRBJ1-1, with 8 bases identical to TRBD1. CDR1 and CDR2 from the germline V gene are MDHEN and SYDVKM. V dropped 2 bases and J dropped 0; count of bases not matched to a gene: 2. This CDR3 has 15 residues. CDR3 nucleotide sequence: TGTGCCAGCAGTTTAAGACAGGGGTTGAACACTGAAGCTTTCTTT. It encodes CASSLRQGLNTEAFF.

This sequence joins TRBV7-2 and TRBJ1-2; D possibly corresponds to TRBD1 (5 bases). Germline values: CDR1 SGHTA, CDR2 FQGNSA. This CDR3 contains 14 residues. The V end lost 1 base, the J end lost 7 bases, and 13 bases lay between the germline ends. The CDR3 sequence is CASSLGGLRGGYTF. The CDR3 DNA reads as TGTGCCAGCAGCTTAGGGGGACTGCGAGGTGGCTACACCTTC.

The chain links TRBV28 to TRBJ1-3; D not resolved. Trimming removed 3 bases at V and 0 bases at J, with 12 bases between. Germline V gene lookup returns CDR1 MDHEN and CDR2 SYDVKM. There are 16 residues in the CDR3. The CDR3 DNA is TGTGCCAGCAGTTTTGCCCAGGAACTCTCTGGAAACACCATATATTTT. As protein: CASSFAQELSGNTIYF.

V usage is TRBV27 and J usage is TRBJ2-1, with D possibly being TRBD1 (6 bases). The V end was cut by 3 bases, the J end by 4 bases, with 13 bases between. Germline CDR1 reads MNHEY; CDR2 reads SMNVEV (reference sequence). The CDR3 loop spans 15 amino acids. For the CDR3, the DNA is TGTGCCAGCAGTTTTGAGGGGGACCCTTACAATGAGCAGTTCTTC. Translating gives CASSFEGDPYNEQFF.

The rearrangement links TRBV7-2 to TRBJ1-1, with TRBD1 matching over 8 bases. There are 14 residues in the CDR3. Unmatched junction bases numbered 4, after V lost 2 bases and J lost 5 bases. Per germline, CDR1 SGHTA and CDR2 FQGNSA. CDR3 amino acids: CASSLYRGDTEAFF. CDR3 bases: TGTGCCAGCAGCTTATACAGGGGGGATACTGAAGCTTTCTTT.

The V and J genes are TRBV2 and TRBJ2-1; D unclear. Trimming removed 8 bases from V and 8 bases from J, with 7 bases in between. CDR3 length equals 10 residues. Germline assignment: CDR1 SNHLY and CDR2 FYNNEI. CDR3: CASLGYEQFF. DNA of the CDR3: TGTGCCAGCTTAGGCTATGAGCAGTTCTTC.

This clone was seen a few times. The rearrangement joins TRBV19 to TRBJ2-2; the D gene could be TRBD1 or TRBD2 (5 bases each). The germline CDR1 and CDR2 sequences are LNHDA and SQIVND (reference sequence). CDR3 size: 15 residues. Trimming pared 5 bases from V and 6 bases from J, leaving 16 bases between. The CDR3 region is CASSSGPRVSGELFF. DNA of the CDR3: TGTGCCAGTAGTTCGGGACCCAGGGTATCCGGGGAGCTGTTTTTT. Based on the CDR3 plus reference TRBV19 and TRBJ2-2, the full variable domain is DGGITQSPKYLFRKEGQNVTLSCEQNLNHDAMYWYRQDPGQGLRLIYYSQIVNDFQKGDIAEGYSVSREKKESFPLTVTSAQKNPTAFYLCASSSGPRVSGELFFGEGSRLTVL.

The chain uses TRBV29-1 and TRBJ1-5; D not resolved. The germline V gene encodes CDR1 SQVTM and CDR2 ANQGSEA. CDR3 length equals 13 residues. V shed 4 bases and J shed 3 bases, with 10 bases lying between them. The CDR3 reads CSVGGGLNQPQHF. The CDR3 DNA is TGCAGCGTTGGGGGAGGGCTCAATCAGCCCCAGCATTTT.

The chain has TRBV6-5 and TRBJ1-4; 9 bases are shared with TRBD1. The germline V gene has CDR1 MNHEY and CDR2 SVGAGI. This CDR3 is built from 15 residues. V shed 6 bases and J 8 bases; nucleotides not matched to a gene: 10. The CDR3 sequence: CASSTGTGYGEKLFF. CDR3 nucleotides: TGTGCCAGCAGCACCGGGACAGGGTACGGGGAAAAACTGTTTTTT.